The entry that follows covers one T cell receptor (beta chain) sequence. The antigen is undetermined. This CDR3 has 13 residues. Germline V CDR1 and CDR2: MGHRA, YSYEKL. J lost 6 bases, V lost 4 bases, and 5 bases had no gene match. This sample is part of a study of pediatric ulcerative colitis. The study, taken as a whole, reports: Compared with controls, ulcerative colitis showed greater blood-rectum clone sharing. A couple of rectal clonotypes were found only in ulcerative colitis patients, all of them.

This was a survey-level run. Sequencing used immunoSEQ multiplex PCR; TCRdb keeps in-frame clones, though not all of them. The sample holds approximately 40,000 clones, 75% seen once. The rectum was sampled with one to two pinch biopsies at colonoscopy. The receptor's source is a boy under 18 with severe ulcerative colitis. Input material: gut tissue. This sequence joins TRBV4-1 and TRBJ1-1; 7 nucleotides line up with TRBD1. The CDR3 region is CASSRQGPSEAFF. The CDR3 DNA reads TGCGCCAGCAGCCGACAGGGTCCCTCTGAAGCTTTCTTT.